One sample yielded the 3 T cell receptor beta chains listed below, sequenced in a study of shared clonotypes between healthy human individuals. Assay used: immunoSEQ multiplex PCR; TCRdb lists only in-frame clones, some missing. Found here are more than 450,000 clones, 79% of them singletons; the top ten hold approximately 12%. The source material was PBMCs. Source of these receptors: a woman aged 40 to 49 in good health. Some clones in this sample may be carry-over from other donors' samples.

A word on this clone: The junction shows a germline mismatch at one end, possibly a read error. The rearrangement links TRBV7-8 to TRBJ2-7, with unresolved D. This CDR3 region has 11 residues. CDR1 is SGHVS, CDR2 FQNEAQ, per germline. CDR3 DNA: TGTGCCAGCAGCTTAGGGGTCGAACTTATCTTC. This sequence encodes CASSLGVELIF.

This clone was seen only once. V gene TRBV30 combines with J gene TRBJ1-3, with unresolved D. The germline gives CDR1 GTSNPN, CDR2 SVGIG (reference sequence). The length of the CDR3 is 11 residues. Trimming shortened V by 4 bases and J by 7 bases, and 8 bases separated the two germline ends. Here the CDR3 reads CAWNEFNTIYF. For the CDR3, the DNA is TGTGCCTGGAACGAGTTTAACACCATATATTTT.

The rearrangement links TRBV28 to TRBJ1-3; D gene uncertain. V was trimmed by 3 bases and J by 0 bases, leaving 3 bases between them. CDR1 is MDHEN, CDR2 SYDVKM, per germline. The CDR3 totals 13 residues. In nucleotides, the CDR3 is TGTGCCAGCAGTTTGAACTCTGGAAACACCATATATTTT. This gives the protein CASSLNSGNTIYF.